Sequencing of this TCR beta chain was carried out in a study of response to subunit inactivated influenza vaccine. Notes on the study in general: The authors suggested that every seasonal influenza vaccination recruits few new T cells.

This clonotype was found a few times. Antigen: not known. TCRdb re-called the RT-PCR reads through MiXCR, storing one row per CDR3 protein. The table includes some 600,000 distinct CDR3 sequences, approximately 15% detected once. The TCR sequence derives from a man aged 50-60 years who received an inactivated influenza vaccine. The sequencing here drew on PBMCs from blood, taken about 14 days before vaccination.

CDR3 loop: CASSPREDGYNEKLFF. In DNA form, the CDR3 reads TGCGCCAGCAGCCCCCGAGAAGACGGATATAATGAAAAACTGTTTTTT. The V and J genes are TRBV4-3 and TRBJ1-4, with unresolved D. The CDR3 totals 16 residues. With 4 bases removed from V and 4 bases from J, the gap between germline ends came to 16 bases. Germline assignment: CDR1 LGHNA and CDR2 YSLEER.